Below, 22 T cell receptor beta chains from the same sample are listed, as sequenced in a study of CD8 T cells in ankylosing spondylitis. TCRdb passed the 5' RACE reads through MiXCR, listing each CDR3 protein once. Among about 340,000 distinct CDR3 sequences listed, roughly 20% were seen once. Sequencing was done on a sample of blood, either unsorted or a sorted T cell fraction (not recorded which). The receptors derive from a male donor with ankylosing spondylitis or in good health (not recorded which).

This clonotype was found a few times. This sequence joins TRBV4-1 and TRBJ2-1, with no clear D. The length of the CDR3 is 15 residues. The V gene's germline CDR1 is MGHRA and CDR2 YSYEKL. V lost 0 bases to trimming and J lost 2 bases, with 8 bases between them. The CDR3, as DNA: TGCGCCAGCAGCCAAGATAAGCCGCCCTACAATGAGCAGTTCTTC. It is translated as CASSQDKPPYNEQFF.

The rearrangement joins TRBV9 to TRBJ2-1; D may be TRBD1 (6 bases). Germline assignment: CDR1 SGDLS and CDR2 YYNGEE. The V and J ends lost 4 bases and 2 bases respectively, with 19 bases between them. The CDR3 is 17 residues long. The CDR3 region has the DNA TGTGCCAGCAGCCCCCCACCCGAGGACAGTGCCTACAATGAGCAGTTCTTC. The encoded protein is CASSPPPEDSAYNEQFF.

This clonotype was detected a few times. The J gene is TRBJ1-6, the V gene TRBV7-9, with D unresolved. The germline V and J ends were trimmed by 0 bases and 6 bases, with 9 bases remaining between them. Germline CDR1 reads SEHNR; CDR2 reads FQNEAQ (reference sequence). The CDR3 length is 15 residues. The CDR3 DNA reads as TGTGCCAGCAGCTTAGCGGGAATGGGTAATTCACCCCTCCACTTT. It specifies CASSLAGMGNSPLHF.

The CDR3 region is CASRTDVQGTLETQYF. The CDR3 region has the DNA TGTGCCAGCAGAACGGATGTACAGGGAACGCTGGAGACCCAGTACTTC. The rearrangement joins TRBV6-1 to TRBJ2-5; perhaps TRBD1 as D (6 bases). The CDR3 sequence is 16 residues long. Trimming stripped 6 bases from V and 5 bases from J, with 22 bases between. CDR1 and CDR2 from the germline V gene are MNHNS and SASEGT.

The chain links TRBV29-1 to TRBJ2-7; TRBD2 is a possible D gene (6 bases). The V end lost 6 bases, the J end lost 2 bases, and 14 bases lay between the germline ends. Germline lookup yields CDR1 SQVTM and CDR2 ANQGSEA. The CDR3 length is 13 residues. CDR3 region: CSVLGGSPYEQYF. The DNA of the CDR3 is TGCAGCGTCCTCGGGGGATCCCCCTACGAGCAGTACTTC.

This clonotype was counted a few times. The chain carries TRBV7-9 and TRBJ2-5, with D perhaps matching TRBD1 (6 bases). The germline gives CDR1 SEHNR, CDR2 FQNEAQ (reference sequence). Trimming stripped 6 bases from V and 0 bases from J, with 11 bases between. There are 14 residues in the CDR3. The CDR3 coding sequence is TGTGCCAGCAGTACCCAGGGGAACCAAGAGACCCAGTACTTC. Its translation: CASSTQGNQETQYF.

This clonotype was counted only a few times. The rearrangement links TRBV30 to TRBJ1-2; D ambiguous. CDR1 is GTSNPN, CDR2 SVGIG, per germline (reference sequence). The CDR3 extends over 11 amino acids. Trimming left V 5 bases short and J 2 bases short, with 6 bases between. This CDR3 reads CAWWENYGYTF. The CDR3, as DNA: TGTGCCTGGTGGGAGAACTATGGCTACACCTTC.

The J gene is TRBJ2-5, the V gene TRBV5-4, with TRBD1 matching 7 bases. CDR1 and CDR2 (germline): SGHNT, YYREEE (reference sequence). Germline trimming cut 4 bases from V and 1 base from J; bases unmatched to any gene: 10. This CDR3 comprises 16 residues. The CDR3 spells CASSQGQIQLQETQYF. CDR3 in DNA: TGTGCCAGCAGCCAGGGACAGATTCAACTCCAAGAGACCCAGTACTTC.

The rearrangement joins TRBV4-1 to TRBJ2-7; D ambiguous. Germline V gives CDR1 MGHRA, CDR2 YSYEKL. This CDR3 is built from 15 residues. Trimming pared 3 bases from V and 5 bases from J, leaving 17 bases between. CDR3: CASSHFPDKQDEQYF. The CDR3 nucleotides read TGCGCCAGCAGCCACTTTCCTGACAAGCAAGACGAGCAGTACTTC.

The chain carries TRBV2 and TRBJ2-7, with a possible D match to TRBD1 (6 bases). CDR1 and CDR2 from the germline V gene are SNHLY and FYNNEI. Trimming stripped 2 bases from V and 2 bases from J, with 13 bases between. The CDR3 loop spans 15 amino acids. CDR3 nucleotide sequence: TGTGCCAGCAGTGAATGGGGGACACCTCCCTACGAGCAGTACTTC. This encodes CASSEWGTPPYEQYF.

This clonotype showed up many times. The J gene is TRBJ2-1, the V gene TRBV20-1, with D maybe TRBD2 (5 bases). The V end was cut by 4 bases, the J end by 8 bases, with 12 bases between. In germline, CDR1 is DFQATT, CDR2 SNEGSKA (reference sequence). The CDR3 spans 12 residues. This CDR3 is CSANPEGYEQFF. CDR3 DNA: TGCAGTGCTAACCCTGAGGGTTATGAGCAGTTCTTC.

This clonotype occurred once. In DNA form, the CDR3 reads TGTGCCAGCAGGAGACAGTGGACCTGGGCCTACGAGCAGTACTTC. This translates into CASRRQWTWAYEQYF. The gene calls are TRBV12-3 or TRBV12-4 and TRBJ2-7, with TRBD1 as a possible D gene (5 bases). Trimming removed 6 bases from V and 2 bases from J, with 17 bases in between. The CDR3 spans 15 residues.

V usage is TRBV12-3 or TRBV12-4 and J usage is TRBJ2-1; TRBD2 is a possible D gene (6 bases). CDR3 size: 12 residues. The CDR3 bases are TGTGCGGCGGGAAGCTCCTACAATGAGCAGTTCTTC. This sequence encodes CAAGSSYNEQFF.

This chain uses TRBV20-1 with TRBJ2-1; D remains unclear. This CDR3 contains 15 residues. The V gene's germline CDR1 is DFQATT and CDR2 SNEGSKA (reference sequence). V shed 6 bases and J shed 2 bases, with 17 bases lying between them. The CDR3 DNA reads as TGCAGTGCAGAAGAAAAACTGGAAGCCTACAATGAGCAGTTCTTC. This sequence encodes CSAEEKLEAYNEQFF.

This clonotype was found a few times. The chain links TRBV28 to TRBJ2-7; D tentatively reads TRBD1 or TRBD2 (5 bases each). V lost 3 bases to trimming and J lost 2 bases, with 11 bases between them. The CDR3 spans 14 residues. Germline V CDR1 and CDR2: MDHEN, SYDVKM. The CDR3 spells CASSLRGPTYEQYF. As DNA, the CDR3 is TGTGCCAGCAGTTTGAGGGGACCTACCTACGAGCAGTACTTC.

The CDR3 spells CASCPFPGQETQYF. The DNA of the CDR3 is TGTGCCAGCTGCCCCTTCCCGGGCCAAGAGACCCAGTACTTC. This rearrangement joins TRBV6-1 to TRBJ2-5, with D unresolved. Trimming stripped 8 bases from V and 1 base from J, with 14 bases between. The CDR3 is 14 amino acids. Per the germline V gene, CDR1 is MNHNS and CDR2 is SASEGT.

This rearrangement joins TRBV20-1 to TRBJ2-1; maybe TRBD2 (5 bases). Per germline, CDR1 DFQATT and CDR2 SNEGSKA (reference sequence). Deletions cut 2 bases from V and 5 bases from J, with 10 bases between. The CDR3 spans 13 residues. The CDR3 DNA reads TGCAGTGCTAGATTTGAGGGAGACAATGAGCAGTTCTTC. It encodes CSARFEGDNEQFF.

J is TRBJ2-6 and V is TRBV4-1; a weak D match, TRBD1 (6 bases). Trimming removed 2 bases from V and 3 bases from J, with 11 bases in between. The CDR3 is 16 amino acids. The V gene's germline CDR1 is MGHRA and CDR2 YSYEKL. CDR3 amino acids: CASSQYTGIGANVLTF. The CDR3 nucleotides are TGCGCCAGCAGCCAATATACAGGGATTGGGGCCAACGTCCTGACTTTC.

This clonotype was counted only a few times. The CDR3 nucleotides read TGTGCCAGCAGCCAAATTGTCTCCTACAATGAGCAGTTCTTC. Protein: CASSQIVSYNEQFF. The chain employs TRBV27 and TRBJ2-1; D is unresolved. The CDR3 is 14 amino acids. CDR1 is MNHEY, CDR2 SMNVEV, per germline (reference sequence). The germline V and J ends were trimmed by 6 bases and 0 bases, with 9 bases remaining between them.

This rearrangement joins TRBV14 to TRBJ2-7; the D is unclear. There are 16 residues in the CDR3. V shed 0 bases and J shed 2 bases, with 14 bases lying between them. Germline lookup yields CDR1 SGHDN and CDR2 FVKESK. The DNA of the CDR3 is TGTGCCAGCAGCCAAGATACTCAGCGTACCCCCTACGAGCAGTACTTC. Translating it yields CASSQDTQRTPYEQYF.

The chain carries TRBV11-2 and TRBJ2-1, with D perhaps assigned TRBD1 or TRBD2 (5 bases each). This CDR3 contains 16 residues. The V gene lost 0 bases and the J gene lost 3 bases, with 12 bases spanning the gap. Germline values: CDR1 SGHAT, CDR2 FQNNGV. The CDR3 nucleotides are TGTGCCAGCAGCTTAGATGGGGGACCCGTCTACAATGAGCAGTTCTTC. Amino acid sequence: CASSLDGGPVYNEQFF.

DNA of the CDR3: TGTGCCAGCAGCGAGGGACTAGCGGTCACAGATACGCAGTATTTT. Its protein is CASSEGLAVTDTQYF. V and J are TRBV9 and TRBJ2-3, with 11 bases identical to TRBD2. V was clipped by 3 bases and J by 2 bases; unmatched bases: 2. CDR1 is SGDLS and CDR2 is YYNGEE in the germline V gene. This CDR3 region has 15 residues.